This T cell receptor (beta chain) was documented in a study of cytomegalovirus exposure and HLA in healthy donors (dated by TCRdb to 2017 to 2019). In the study overall: An earlier analysis of roughly 610 of the donors reported about 300 Gb of sequence data and 95 million to 140 million unique TCR beta sequences obtained from 180 million or so T cells. An early release covering 550 to 650 HLA-typed donors comprised about 300 gigabases of sequencing data and approximately 80 million unique TCR sequences. The genetic ancestry cluster associated with self-reported Caucasian donors included over 65% of the roughly 400 genotyped donors. The study was designed to test whether signatures of past pathogen exposure could be identified by cataloging public T cell receptors. The study profiled the T cell repertoires of more than 500 subjects by immunosequencing and related them to cytomegalovirus serostatus. Along with the approximately 700-subject first cohort, a separate validation cohort of 120 different subjects was used. The study combined high-throughput TCR immunosequencing, statistical association of individual TCRs with disease status, and machine learning to predict cytomegalovirus infection status. To study patterns of TCR occurrence, a later analysis re-analyzed previously published TCR beta repertoires from around 700 donors and added high-resolution HLA genotyping. Rather than using new phenotypic data, the later analysis identified candidate immune exposures from TCR beta sequences and from how often those sequences occurred across donors. An earlier analysis of about 600 of the donors used high-throughput TCR beta sequencing to judge whether each TCR beta V gene segment behaved as functional or pseudogenic. Donor age, sex, ethnicity and CMV serostatus were compiled alongside the repertoire data. A later genetic analysis used genome-wide SNP genotypes for about 60% of the 666 donors, treating that subset as a discovery cohort. All discovery cohort repertoires had been generated on a single sequencing platform. Class I and class II HLA loci were covered by the typing at four-digit resolution. The number of donors typed differed by locus, with roughly 629-640 for A, B, C, DRB1 and DQB1, about 500 for DQA1, about 610 for DPA1, and 450 to 480 for DPB1. Roughly 5 DR-DQ haplotypes were treated as single units for association and clustering because of strong linkage in the cohort. On average, 235,054 unique TCR beta nucleotide sequences were sequenced per donor among 350 to 400 genotyped donors of the cohort, with roughly a sixth of those sequences being non-productive.

General conclusions and limits of the study: In both the original and validation cohorts, the classifier was reported to diagnose cytomegalovirus status with high specificity and sensitivity. In a later analysis, HLA-associated TCR beta chains were found to be more clonally expanded and to have lower generation probabilities than equally common non-associated chains. V-gene and J-gene trimming of TCR beta chains was associated with a missense DCLRE1C variant in a later genetic analysis, and the association was replicated in an independent cohort. HLA typing was unavailable for some donors at each locus, so association tests used only the typed subset. The authors suggested that the approach could potentially be extended to other disease states and immunological phenotypes. The presence/absence analyses assumed that sequencing depth was roughly uniform across donors, and that assumption may not be true. According to a later analysis, parvovirus B19, influenza, CMV and Epstein-Barr virus appeared linked to several top co-occurrence clusters. Correlated functional status among segregating V segments might reflect linkage disequilibrium, but an unknown experimental factor could not be ruled out. In a later analysis, the rate of TCR association differed among HLA loci, with DRB1 alleles having the most associated TCRs and HLA-C alleles having the fewest. A later analysis found that most CMV-associated TCR beta chains appeared HLA-restricted, with HLA associations seemingly driven largely by CMV exposure. In a later analysis, around 17,000 TCR beta sequences were associated with specific HLA alleles at a false discovery rate of 0.05. In an earlier analysis of about 600 of the donors, most TCR beta V segments appeared in productive rearrangements about 87% or about 30% of the time, broadly matching IMGT annotations. Some IMGT-functional V segments, including TRBV6-2 and TRBV6-3, could not be told apart with the 87-base-pair reads, so those segments were excluded. Strong co-occurrence of HLA alleles, especially DR and DQ, made assigning TCR associations to individual alleles difficult. In vitro tests confirmed that three of the cytomegalovirus-associated TCR beta chains recognize cytomegalovirus antigens. The cohort was sequenced for TCR beta chains only, and without alpha or paired-chain data the features that could be detected were limited. The earlier analysis of 587 of the donors excluded seventeen rarely observed V segments, including chromosome 9 orphons, because counts were too low. In the study, 150 to 200 TCR beta chains were listed as associated with cytomegalovirus. A cluster of highly shared sequence variants was judged likely to represent a technical artifact of the sequencing pipeline. According to a later genetic analysis, donors in an Asian-associated ancestry cluster had fewer N-insertions in productive TCRs than the approximately 710-donor mean. Most TCR sequences were seen in very few donors, while some public TCRs were found in many individuals. CMV serostatus was the only immune exposure information available for the cohort. A further reported finding was that TCR beta sequences accurately predicted the HLA-A and HLA-B alleles for most subjects in the first cohort.

Remarks on this clone: The specificity of this receptor is unknown. No much larger clone is present one base from it, and per-base qualities are unavailable.

The library was produced with the immunoSEQ multiplex PCR assay. For the multiplex PCR, a mixture combining 60 forward primers for TCR Vbeta segments and 13 reverse primers for TCR Jbeta segments was used. The CDR3 region of rearranged TCR beta genes was amplified from genomic DNA with a multiplex PCR assay. On the Illumina HiSeq System, the amplified TCR beta libraries were sequenced as 87-base-pair reads. As for the authors' bioinformatics: Across the 670 or so repertoires, a later analysis counted some 81 million unique TCR beta chains, around 11 million of which were shared by at least two donors. A nearest-neighbor algorithm error-corrected the raw reads and collapsed the reads into unique sequences, merging closely related sequences to remove PCR and sequencing errors. V, D and J gene segments were assigned by aligning CDR3 sequences to IMGT reference sequences. Each retained sequence needed at least a six-nucleotide match to both a V gene segment and a J gene segment. Rearrangements were classified as productive when the CDR3 lacked stop codons and remained in frame with V and J, and all other rearrangements were classified as non-productive. Following IMGT convention, CDR3 was defined as the stretch from the second conserved V-encoded cysteine to the conserved J-encoded phenylalanine. In an earlier analysis of more than 550 of the donors, sequences lacking an unambiguous match to a single V gene segment were excluded. In an earlier analysis of 587 of the donors, V segments were called functional above 56.7% productive rearrangements and were called segregating when the between-donor standard deviation exceeded 5%. To diagnose cytomegalovirus status from the catalog of TCR beta chain sequences, a statistical classification framework was built. V and J gene assignment, in a later analysis, came from comparing TCR nucleotide sequences with IMGT/GENE-DB human TR gene sequences. The TCRdist pipeline was used in a later analysis to assign CDR3 sequences and most-parsimonious VDJ recombination scenarios. In a later analysis, each TCR beta chain was defined by its CDR3 amino acid sequence together with its V-gene family, and reads lacking a unique V-gene family were excluded. A later analysis removed 600 or so highly shared, low-generation-probability nucleotide sequences to deal with suspected cross-contamination and a sequencing artifact. In a later analysis, a clonal expansion index for each public chain was calculated from normalized within-repertoire ranks of inferred template counts. Generation probabilities in a later analysis came from a VDJ recombination model fitted to out-of-frame rearrangements, and those results were checked against IGoR. In a later analysis, hypergeometric tests were used to score TCR-TCR, TCR-HLA and TCR-CMV co-occurrence, with a repertoire-size bias correction applied to TCR pairs. In a later analysis, false discovery rates were estimated by permuting HLA or CMV assignments 20 times. In a later analysis, co-occurring TCRs were grouped using DBSCAN, with TCRdist sequence similarity added in when clustering inside HLA-allele-positive subsets. For co-occurrence clustering, repertoires with fewer than 30,000 or more than 120,000 public chains were excluded, along with five or six repertoires with anomalous nucleotide sharing. What TCRdb holds here is the immuneACCESS table cut down to in-frame rearrangements. Part of the clones is not present; checked against another copy, under half of the missing clones reflect an unresolved V gene, and the others are unexplained. V and J calls and clone size follow that table, whereas D and trimming were derived from the DNA. Recorded for this sample are about 130,000 clones; about four fifths of them occurred a single time. In total, the top ten clones hold under 6% of the sample.

Counted from cysteine to phenylalanine, this CDR3 has 14 amino acids. The CDR3 DNA has 42 bases and is translated from base 1. CDR1 and CDR2, per the germline V gene, are ENHRY and SYGVKD. V ends up 2 bases short and J 3 bases short, with an unmatched junction base count of 0. The cohort comprised 550 to 700 healthy bone marrow donors. All cohort members were sampled while nominally healthy, although unrecorded immune exposures were likely present. The donor was CMV seronegative and belonged to the group of 350 to 400 seronegative cohort members. A peripheral blood sample was collected from each donor, and TCR beta sequencing was performed on peripheral blood mononuclear cells. The Qiagen DNeasy Blood Extraction Kit was used to extract genomic DNA from the blood cell samples.

The rearranged segments are TRBV10-3 and TRBJ2-2, with 7 central nucleotides matching TRBD1. This receptor was identified in a man younger than 40 in good health and CMV-seronegative. Sequencing was done on a sample of PBMCs. The CDR3 corresponds to CAISEDRDTGELFF. The base sequence is TGTGCCATCAGTGAGGACAGGGACACCGGGGAGCTGTTTTTT.